The 28 T cell receptor beta chains below all came from one sample that was sequenced in a study of T-cell memory formation after mild COVID-19. TCRdb reanalysed the 5' RACE reads using MiXCR and keeps one entry per CDR3 protein. The sample includes approximately 50,000 distinct CDR3 sequences, more than 10% seen only once; the top ten take around 26%. Source material: PBMCs or a T cell subset sorted from them (not recorded which). Every receptor here comes from a young man who had mild COVID-19 (a few samples of this study predate the infection). Cell type and time point are not known.

This clonotype was found a few times. The V gene is TRBV5-1, the J gene TRBJ2-1; 12 bases align to TRBD2. With 5 bases clipped from V and 8 bases from J, the junction kept 5 bases outside the gene matches. Germline V lookup: CDR1 SGHRS, CDR2 YFSETQ. This CDR3 spans 14 amino acids. The CDR3 nucleotides read TGCGCCAGCAGGCTAGCGGGGGGGCTCGATGAGCAGTTCTTC. Translating gives CASRLAGGLDEQFF.

V gene TRBV5-1 combines with J gene TRBJ1-2, with TRBD1 matching over 7 bases. This CDR3 comprises 16 residues. V lost 7 bases and J lost 0; bases outside the gene matches: 12. Germline loops: CDR1 SGHRS, CDR2 YFSETQ. Here the CDR3 reads CASARGQRPSNYGYTF. The CDR3 nucleotides read TGCGCCAGCGCGCGGGGACAGCGGCCCTCTAACTATGGCTACACCTTC.

The table lists this clonotype with a few counts. J is TRBJ2-7 and V is TRBV30; D not resolved. Germline V gives CDR1 GTSNPN, CDR2 SVGIG (reference sequence). V lost 3 bases and J lost 3, with 9 bases in between. There are 12 residues in the CDR3. CDR3 sequence: CAWSPLIYEQYF. CDR3 DNA sequence: TGTGCCTGGAGCCCTCTTATCTACGAGCAGTACTTC.

This clonotype has only a few counts. The V and J genes are TRBV4-2 and TRBJ2-2; TRBD2 aligns across 7 bases. There are 18 residues in the CDR3. CDR1 is LGHNA and CDR2 is YNFKEQ in the germline V gene. Trimming at V came to 3 bases and at J to 0 bases, leaving 10 bases not matched to a gene. The CDR3 DNA sequence: TGTGCCAGCAGCCAGAGGGTTGTGGGGGGGGCGAACACCGGGGAGCTGTTTTTT. This codes for CASSQRVVGGANTGELFF.

This clonotype turned up a few times. The chain combines TRBV20-1 with TRBJ2-7; 9 bases agree with TRBD2. The J segment lost 3 bases and the V segment lost 4 bases, leaving 4 bases of the junction unmatched. CDR1 DFQATT and CDR2 SNEGSKA come from the germline V gene (reference sequence). The CDR3 is 13 amino acids. CDR3 sequence reads: CSAKAGGSYEQYF. Here the CDR3 DNA reads TGCAGTGCTAAGGCGGGGGGGAGCTACGAGCAGTACTTC.

In its sample, this clonotype was seen a few times. The rearrangement joins TRBV7-2 to TRBJ2-7, with D unresolved. The V gene lost 5 bases and the J gene lost 2 bases, with 10 bases spanning the gap. In germline, CDR1 is SGHTA, CDR2 FQGNSA. The CDR3 runs 13 residues. CDR3 bases: TGTGCCAGCAGCCTGGACCGACCCTACGAGCAGTACTTC. This sequence encodes CASSLDRPYEQYF. The full variable domain, its missing parts supplied by reference TRBV7-2 and TRBJ2-7, is GAGVSQSPSNKVTEKGKDVELRCDPISGHTALYWYRQSLGQGLEFLIYFQGNSAPDKSGLPSDRFSAERTGGSVSTLTIQRTQQEDSAVYLCASSLDRPYEQYFGPGTRLTVT.

Judged by abundance, this clonotype is large (0.1 to 1%). V usage is TRBV15 and J usage is TRBJ2-2; 11 bases are a match to TRBD2. V gave up 0 bases and J gave up 5 bases; unmatched junction bases: 14. There are 20 residues in the CDR3. Germline values: CDR1 LNHNV, CDR2 YYDKDF (reference sequence). The CDR3, as DNA: TGTGCCACCAGCAGAGATGTAGAGGTGTTGGCTAGCGGGGGGACCGGGGAGCTGTTTTTT. Translation gives CATSRDVEVLASGGTGELFF. The full variable domain, with the rest looked up from reference TRBV15 and TRBJ2-2, is DAMVIQNPRYQVTQFGKPVTLSCSQTLNHNVMYWYQQKSSQAPKLLFHYYDKDFNNEADTPDNFQSRRPNTSFCFLDIRSPGLGDTAMYLCATSRDVEVLASGGTGELFFGEGSRLTVL.

This clonotype occurred a few times. The chain is built from TRBV20-1 and TRBJ1-1, with a tentative D call TRBD1 (6 bases). The length of the CDR3 is 13 residues. V was clipped by 6 bases and J by 5 bases, with 16 bases between them. Germline V CDR1 and CDR2: DFQATT, SNEGSKA (reference sequence). The CDR3 sequence is CSAPTGSSTEAFF. DNA for the CDR3: TGCAGTGCCCCAACAGGGTCATCTACTGAAGCTTTCTTT.

The table lists this clonotype with many counts. The genes are TRBV20-1 and TRBJ2-7, with 7 nucleotides matching TRBD1. The V gene end was trimmed by 0 bases and the J gene end by 4 bases; junction bases not matched to a gene: 9. Germline assignment: CDR1 DFQATT and CDR2 SNEGSKA (reference sequence). The CDR3 has 15 residues. The CDR3 DNA follows: TGCAGTGCTAGAGATCGGCTCCAGGGGGAGTACGAGCAGTACTTC. Residues: CSARDRLQGEYEQYF.

This clonotype has only a few counts. The chain links TRBV27 to TRBJ1-2; D unclear. The germline V gene has CDR1 MNHEY and CDR2 SMNVEV (reference sequence). V was clipped by 5 bases and J by 2 bases, with 15 bases between them. The CDR3 runs 15 residues. This CDR3 reads CASSARTATNYGYTF. Here the CDR3 DNA reads TGTGCCAGCAGTGCCCGGACCGCTACGAACTATGGCTACACCTTC.

CDR3 in amino acids: CSAPEGSNYGYTF. Written as DNA, the CDR3 is TGCAGTGCCCCGGAGGGTTCTAACTATGGCTACACCTTC. This chain connects TRBV20-1 to TRBJ1-2; unclear D gene. This CDR3 is 13 amino acids long. V was clipped by 6 bases and J by 0 bases, with 11 bases between them. Germline assignment: CDR1 DFQATT and CDR2 SNEGSKA (reference sequence).

V is TRBV6-6 and J is TRBJ2-5; 7 positions agree with TRBD2. The CDR3 is 14 residues long. Germline-derived CDR1 and CDR2 are MNHNY and SVGAGI (reference sequence). The J segment lost 3 bases and the V segment lost 6 bases, leaving 7 bases of the junction unmatched. The CDR3 is CASRIAGLEETQYF. DNA for the CDR3: TGTGCCAGCAGGATAGCGGGCTTAGAAGAGACCCAGTACTTC.

This clonotype came up a few times. This sequence joins TRBV3-1 and TRBJ1-1; the D is unclear. Germline lookup yields CDR1 LGHDT and CDR2 YNNKEL (reference sequence). This CDR3 is built from 12 residues. Trimming cost V 0 bases and J 10 bases, with 9 bases left between them. The CDR3 coding sequence is TGTGCCAGCAGCCAAGAGGCACAGCGAGCTTTCTTT. Translating gives CASSQEAQRAFF.

The gene calls are TRBV6-6 and TRBJ1-3; D unresolved. This CDR3 has 13 residues. CDR1 MNHNY and CDR2 SVGAGI come from the germline V gene (reference sequence). V lost 8 bases and J 7 bases, leaving 15 bases between the germline ends. CDR3 sequence: CASQNGVGNTIYF. CDR3 sequence (DNA): TGTGCCAGCCAAAATGGTGTGGGGAACACCATATATTTT.

This clonotype occurred a few times. The chain employs TRBV9 and TRBJ2-2, with TRBD2 as a possible D gene (5 bases). The length of the CDR3 is 16 residues. Trimming cost V 4 bases and J 4 bases, with 17 bases left between them. Germline lookup yields CDR1 SGDLS and CDR2 YYNGEE. CDR3 nucleotides: TGTGCCAGCAGCCCCCGCGCGGGTGCGGGCACCGGGGAGCTGTTTTTT. This gives the protein CASSPRAGAGTGELFF.

This clonotype was seen repeatedly, ten times or more. The chain has TRBV4-1 and TRBJ2-7; TRBD1 agrees at 8 bases. Germline CDR1 MGHRA, CDR2 YSYEKL. The CDR3 is 15 residues long. Trimming took 5 bases from V and 6 from J; bases not matched to a gene: 12. The CDR3 protein is CASSSRTGPLGEQYF. For the CDR3, the DNA is TGCGCCAGCAGCTCACGGACAGGGCCGTTGGGCGAGCAGTACTTC.

The V and J genes are TRBV19 and TRBJ2-7; 7 bases are shared with TRBD1. CDR1 and CDR2 (germline): LNHDA, SQIVND (reference sequence). The CDR3 runs 13 residues. After removal of 11 bases from V and 3 bases from J, the junction contained 10 bases not matched to a gene. The CDR3 region is CASSTGLGYEQYF. The CDR3 DNA is TGTGCCTCCTCGACAGGGCTCGGCTACGAGCAGTACTTC.

The V and J genes are TRBV29-1 and TRBJ1-1; D is unclear. This CDR3 has 12 amino acids. Deletions cut 3 bases from V and 4 bases from J, with 9 bases between. Germline values: CDR1 SQVTM, CDR2 ANQGSEA. The CDR3 DNA reads as TGCAGCGTTGACTCGCCGTTCACTGAAGCTTTCTTT. Encoded protein: CSVDSPFTEAFF.

This clonotype occurred many times. The chain employs TRBV4-3 and TRBJ2-4, with no clear D. CDR3 length: 16 residues. Germline V gives CDR1 LGHNA, CDR2 YSLEER. Trimming shortened V by 0 bases and J by 0 bases, and 9 bases separated the two germline ends. CDR3 sequence (DNA): TGCGCCAGCAGCCAAGAGAGCTCGAGAGCCAAAAACATTCAGTACTTC. Its translation is CASSQESSRAKNIQYF.

This clonotype was found a few times. This chain joins TRBV11-2 and TRBJ1-1, with D unresolved. The CDR3 length is 14 residues. V lost 3 bases and J lost 4, with 12 bases in between. Germline V gene data show CDR1 as SGHAT and CDR2 as FQNNGV. This CDR3 is CASSFLGSGTEAFF. CDR3 in DNA: TGTGCCAGCAGCTTTCTGGGGTCGGGCACTGAAGCTTTCTTT.

The chain joins TRBV6-2 or TRBV6-3 to TRBJ1-1, with D unclear. The V gene's germline CDR1 is MNHEY and CDR2 SVGEGT. CDR3 length: 13 residues. Trimming left V 4 bases short and J 0 bases short, with 6 bases between. The CDR3 coding sequence is TGTGCCAGCAGTTTTATTTTGAACACTGAAGCTTTCTTT. This encodes CASSFILNTEAFF.

The gene calls are TRBV28 and TRBJ2-1; 9 bases align to TRBD1. The V gene's germline CDR1 is MDHEN and CDR2 SYDVKM. The CDR3 is made up of 16 amino acids. V lost 2 bases and J lost 6; bases outside the gene matches: 8. The CDR3 reads CASSLRPGQGSNEQFF. The CDR3 coding sequence is TGTGCCAGCAGTTTACGCCCCGGACAGGGGAGCAATGAGCAGTTCTTC.

This clonotype was detected only a few times. The chain joins TRBV12-3 or TRBV12-4 to TRBJ2-2, with a possible D match to TRBD2 (6 bases). V lost 6 bases, J lost 1 base, and 15 bases lay in between. This CDR3 is 16 amino acids long. The CDR3 DNA sequence: TGTGCCAGCAGATTCCTATCGGGGGTGAACACCGGGGAGCTGTTTTTT. Translation gives CASRFLSGVNTGELFF.

The J gene is TRBJ1-5, the V gene TRBV24-1; 11 bases fit TRBD1. Losses at the gene ends were 2 bases for V and 7 bases for J; bases not matched to a gene: 6. The CDR3 loop spans 16 amino acids. Germline loops: CDR1 KGHDR, CDR2 SFDVKD. The CDR3, as DNA: TGTGCCACCAGTGATTCGGACAGGGGGCGAGGACAGCCCCAGCATTTT. Translation gives CATSDSDRGRGQPQHF.

This clonotype was seen a few times. The chain has TRBV30 and TRBJ2-1; TRBD2 matches at 7 bases. The germline V gene has CDR1 GTSNPN and CDR2 SVGIG (reference sequence). Losses at the gene ends were 6 bases for V and 7 bases for J; bases not matched to a gene: 6. The CDR3 contains 12 residues. The CDR3 sequence is CACRGVPNEQFF. CDR3 in DNA: TGTGCCTGCCGGGGGGTCCCTAATGAGCAGTTCTTC.

This clonotype was found a few times. The rearrangement joins TRBV18 to TRBJ1-2; perhaps TRBD1 as D (5 bases). The length of the CDR3 is 14 residues. Germline-derived CDR1 and CDR2 are KGHSH and LQKENI. The ends were cut back, 3 bases at V and 8 bases at J, with 16 bases in the middle. For the CDR3, the DNA is TGTGCCAGCTCACCCCCGTCCAGGGTGATGGGCTACACCTTC. It translates to CASSPPSRVMGYTF.

The J gene is TRBJ2-2, the V gene TRBV2; TRBD2 agrees at 9 bases. The CDR3 is made up of 14 amino acids. CDR1 is SNHLY and CDR2 is FYNNEI in the germline V gene. V lost 8 bases to trimming and J lost 7 bases; unmatched junction nucleotides: 8. This CDR3 reads CASFGGGVIGELFF. CDR3 nucleotides: TGTGCCAGCTTCGGCGGGGGGGTTATCGGGGAGCTGTTTTTT.

This clonotype was counted ten times or more. V gene TRBV12-3 or TRBV12-4 combines with J gene TRBJ2-1; D is ambiguous. Between the trimmed V and J ends, which lost 3 bases and 4 bases, there was a span of 7 bases. The CDR3 extends over 13 amino acids. CDR3 protein: CASSFGRYNEQFF. The CDR3 DNA sequence: TGTGCCAGCAGTTTCGGCAGGTACAATGAGCAGTTCTTC.